The 13 T cell receptor beta chains listed next were all sequenced from one sample in a study of shared clonotypes between healthy human individuals. Profiling relied on immunoSEQ multiplex PCR, and the TCRdb table lists in-frame clones only, not all of them. The data hold about 2.3 million clones, with just under 95% observed a single time. The sequenced sample was naive CD4+ T cells from PBMCs. Documented subset: CD45RA+ positively selected. The receptors shown here come from a man aged 18 to 29 in good health. Some clones in this sample may be carry-over from other donors' samples.

With regard to this clone: Other nucleotide sequences in the sample specify the same CDR3. This rearrangement joins TRBV5-1 to TRBJ2-1, with TRBD2 matching over 11 bases. With 2 bases clipped from V and 4 bases from J, the junction kept 5 bases outside the gene matches. This CDR3 contains 16 residues. CDR1 is SGHRS and CDR2 is YFSETQ in the germline V gene. The CDR3 is CASSLVAGGPYNEQFF. The DNA of the CDR3 is TGCGCCAGCAGCTTAGTAGCGGGAGGGCCATACAATGAGCAGTTCTTC.

The chain uses TRBV2 and TRBJ2-7; 7 bases match TRBD2. CDR3 length equals 16 residues. Germline CDR1 is SNHLY and CDR2 is FYNNEI. V shed 2 bases, J shed 2 bases, and the junction held 9 bases outside the gene matches. CDR3 amino acids: CASSELRREDAYEQYF. The CDR3 DNA reads TGTGCCAGCAGTGAACTTCGCCGGGAGGACGCCTACGAGCAGTACTTC.

The V gene is TRBV7-9, the J gene TRBJ2-2; D gene unclear. Trimming shortened V by 0 bases and J by 7 bases, and 9 bases separated the two germline ends. CDR1 SEHNR and CDR2 FQNEAQ come from the germline V gene (reference sequence). The CDR3 loop spans 14 amino acids. The CDR3 DNA is TGTGCCAGCAGCTTAGCTGCCGGCTACGGGGAGCTGTTTTTT. Translated, it gives CASSLAAGYGELFF.

This clone was observed a single time. The chain carries TRBV28 and TRBJ1-2; D unresolved. The germline CDR1 and CDR2 sequences are MDHEN and SYDVKM. The CDR3 contains 15 residues. The V end was cut by 7 bases, the J end by 2 bases, with 17 bases between. In DNA, the CDR3 is TGTGCCAGCAACAATGTCCTACGGAGAAACTATGGCTACACCTTC. This gives the protein CASNNVLRRNYGYTF.

V usage is TRBV15 and J usage is TRBJ2-7, with a tentative D call TRBD1 (6 bases). The V end was cut by 4 bases, the J end by 7 bases, with 17 bases between. Per germline, CDR1 LNHNV and CDR2 YYDKDF (reference sequence). The CDR3 loop spans 14 amino acids. Written as DNA, the CDR3 is TGTGCCACCAGCACCCGGGCAGGGGCGAGGGAGCAGTACTTC. Its translation: CATSTRAGAREQYF. Filled out from reference TRBV15 and TRBJ2-7, the complete variable domain reads DAMVIQNPRYQVTQFGKPVTLSCSQTLNHNVMYWYQQKSSQAPKLLFHYYDKDFNNEADTPDNFQSRRPNTSFCFLDIRSPGLGDTAMYLCATSTRAGAREQYFGPGTRLTVT.

The rearrangement uses TRBV9 and TRBJ2-3; D is perhaps TRBD2 (7 bases). Germline V gene data show CDR1 as SGDLS and CDR2 as YYNGEE. This CDR3 region has 16 residues. Deletions cut 0 bases from V and 2 bases from J, with 13 bases between. The CDR3 DNA sequence: TGTGCCAGCAGCGTAGAGCGCGGGGGCACCACAGATACGCAGTATTTT. The encoded protein is CASSVERGGTTDTQYF. Supplemented by reference TRBV9 and TRBJ2-3, the full variable domain reads DSGVTQTPKHLITATGQRVTLRCSPRSGDLSVYWYQQSLDQGLQFLIQYYNGEERAKGNILERFSAQQFPDLHSELNLSSLELGDSALYFCASSVERGGTTDTQYFGPGTRLTVL.

The chain carries TRBV5-1 and TRBJ1-2; maybe TRBD1 (5 bases). The CDR3 has 14 residues. The V end was cut by 3 bases, the J end by 0 bases, with 9 bases between. Looked up from germline, CDR1 is SGHRS and CDR2 is YFSETQ. In DNA, the CDR3 is TGCGCCAGCAGCTCAGACAGTACTAACTATGGCTACACCTTC. This encodes CASSSDSTNYGYTF.

The chain uses TRBV2 and TRBJ1-2, with TRBD1 identical over 11 bases. The CDR3 extends over 14 amino acids. The V segment lost 6 bases and the J segment 7 bases; nucleotides outside the gene matches: 7. Looked up from germline, CDR1 is SNHLY and CDR2 is FYNNEI. This chain's CDR3 is CASSVGQGARGYTF. In DNA, the CDR3 is TGTGCCAGCAGCGTCGGACAGGGGGCGCGTGGCTACACCTTC.

This clone was seen only once. This chain uses TRBV15 with TRBJ2-7, with D perhaps matching TRBD1 or TRBD2 (5 bases each). The germline V and J ends were trimmed by 5 bases and 0 bases, with 14 bases remaining between them. This CDR3 comprises 15 residues. CDR1 is LNHNV and CDR2 is YYDKDF in the germline V gene (reference sequence). The CDR3 sequence: CATSPRGTSSYEQYF. The CDR3 nucleotides read TGTGCCACCAGCCCCCGTGGGACCAGCTCCTACGAGCAGTACTTC. Combining the CDR3 with reference TRBV15 and TRBJ2-7 gives the whole variable domain DAMVIQNPRYQVTQFGKPVTLSCSQTLNHNVMYWYQQKSSQAPKLLFHYYDKDFNNEADTPDNFQSRRPNTSFCFLDIRSPGLGDTAMYLCATSPRGTSSYEQYFGPGTRLTVT.

V gene TRBV7-2 combines with J gene TRBJ1-1; D remains ambiguous. The germline CDR1 and CDR2 sequences are SGHTA and FQGNSA. This CDR3 region has 13 residues. V dropped 1 base and J dropped 6 bases, with 9 bases sitting between them. The CDR3 region is CASSLVPFPEAFF. The CDR3, as DNA: TGTGCCAGCAGCTTAGTCCCGTTCCCTGAAGCTTTCTTT.

The chain links TRBV5-4 to TRBJ2-7, with TRBD1 matching 10 bases. The CDR3 covers 14 residues. Germline CDR1 SGHNT, CDR2 YYREEE (reference sequence). J lost 6 bases, V lost 5 bases, and 8 bases had no gene match. CDR3 sequence reads: CASSWGQGLFEQYF. DNA for the CDR3: TGTGCCAGCAGTTGGGGACAGGGGCTTTTCGAGCAGTACTTC.

V gene TRBV27 combines with J gene TRBJ1-3; perhaps TRBD1 as D (5 bases). Germline CDR1 is MNHEY and CDR2 is SMNVEV (reference sequence). The V and J ends lost 5 bases and 4 bases respectively, with 33 bases between them. CDR3 size: 21 residues. The CDR3 DNA sequence: TGTGCCAGCAGTCCTGATTGGGGTTGGGGCGGCGCGTACCGGTGGGGAAACACCATATATTTT. This sequence encodes CASSPDWGWGGAYRWGNTIYF.

The V and J genes are TRBV11-2 and TRBJ1-3; perhaps TRBD1 as D (5 bases). V gave up 5 bases and J gave up 0 bases, with 11 bases separating them. In germline, CDR1 is SGHAT, CDR2 FQNNGV. The CDR3 consists of 15 residues. The CDR3 sequence is CASSRGRTSGNTIYF. The DNA for the CDR3 is TGTGCCAGCAGCCGGGGACGGACCTCTGGAAACACCATATATTTT.